This T cell receptor (beta chain) came from a study of blood T cells in healthy people across ages. A J-beta primer mix and a sample-barcoded 5' primer were used in a second PCR of about 7 to 11 cycles. TCRdb itself ran the 5' RACE reads through MiXCR, one entry per CDR3 protein. The table records roughly 800,000 distinct CDR3 sequences, 58% of them present only once. From germline, CDR1 is LNHNV and CDR2 YYDKDF (reference sequence). The V end was cut by 1 base, the J end by 7 bases, with 7 bases between. The length of the CDR3 is 12 residues. Source material: blood. The genes are TRBV15 and TRBJ1-2; D remains unclear. The source of this sequence is a man in his thirties or forties in good health. As DNA, the CDR3 is TGTGCCACCAGCAGAGGCGACCGTGGCTACACCTTC. Amino acids: CATSRGDRGYTF.